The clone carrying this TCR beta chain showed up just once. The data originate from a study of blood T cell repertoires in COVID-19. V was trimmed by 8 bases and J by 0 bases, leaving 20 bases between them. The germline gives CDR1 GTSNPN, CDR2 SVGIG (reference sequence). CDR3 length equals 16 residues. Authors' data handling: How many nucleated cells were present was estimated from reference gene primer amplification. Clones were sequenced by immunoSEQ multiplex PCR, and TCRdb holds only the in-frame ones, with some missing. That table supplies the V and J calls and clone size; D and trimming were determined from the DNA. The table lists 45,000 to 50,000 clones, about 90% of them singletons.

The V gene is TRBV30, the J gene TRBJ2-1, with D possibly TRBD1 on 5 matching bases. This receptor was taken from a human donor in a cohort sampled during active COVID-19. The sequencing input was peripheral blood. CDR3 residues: CAAVPTGSHSYNEQFF. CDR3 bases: TGTGCCGCGGTGCCCACAGGATCCCACTCCTACAATGAGCAGTTCTTC.